These T cell receptor beta chains were read from a single sample in a study of T-cell reconstitution after alpha-beta-depleted transplantation in children. TCRdb re-analysed the PCR reads in MiXCR, keeping a single row per CDR3 protein. Seen here are around 250,000 distinct CDR3 sequences, 7.5% to 9.5% observed once, and the top ten hold nearly 6.5%. Sequencing was performed on PBMCs, mostly from graft donor cells, taken 180 days after TCRalphabeta/CD19-depleted stem cell transplant. The receptors stem from a male patient younger than 18 who had a stem cell transplant for acute lymphoblastic leukemia, so the T cells may come from the graft donor. Each CDR3 is given with its conserved first and last residue. D genes are given only for firm matches. Some rows have no size entry. The others give once, few or many, or a class for an expanded clone.

CDR3 protein: CASSISRGVGSNQPQHF
CDR3 DNA: TGTGCCAGTAGTATAAGTAGGGGAGTGGGGAGCAATCAGCCCCAGCATTTT
V gene: TRBV19
J gene: TRBJ1-5
D gene: .
clone size: many

CDR3 protein: CASSRQKYNEQFF
CDR3 DNA: TGCGCCAGCAGCCGACAGAAGTACAATGAGCAGTTCTTC
V gene: TRBV4-1
J gene: TRBJ2-1
D gene: .
clone size: many

CDR3 protein: CASSFTTGGTEAFF
CDR3 DNA: TGTGCCAGCAGTTTTACGACTGGGGGGACTGAAGCTTTCTTT
V gene: TRBV6-2/TRBV6-3
J gene: TRBJ1-1
D gene: .
clone size: many

CDR3 protein: CASSFKRPGDTQYF
CDR3 DNA: TGTGCCAGCAGCTTTAAACGGCCTGGAGATACGCAGTATTTT
V gene: TRBV7-2
J gene: TRBJ2-3
D gene: .
clone size: many

CDR3 protein: CASRTGTSGYEQYF
CDR3 DNA: TGCGCCAGCAGGACCGGGACTAGCGGATACGAGCAGTACTTC
V gene: TRBV5-1
J gene: TRBJ2-7
D gene: TRBD2
clone size: .

CDR3 protein: CASSLVQGAFSGANVLTF
CDR3 DNA: TGTGCCAGCAGCTTAGTTCAGGGGGCCTTCTCTGGGGCCAACGTCCTGACTTTC
V gene: TRBV11-2
J gene: TRBJ2-6
D gene: TRBD1
clone size: many

CDR3 protein: CASSTSRTGQGYTF
CDR3 DNA: TGTGCCAGCAGTACTTCTCGGACAGGGCAAGGCTACACCTTC
V gene: TRBV28
J gene: TRBJ1-2
D gene: TRBD1
clone size: many

CDR3 protein: CASSWWDRASTDTQYF
CDR3 DNA: TGTGCCAGCAGCTGGTGGGACAGGGCTAGCACAGATACGCAGTATTTT
V gene: TRBV5-6
J gene: TRBJ2-3
D gene: TRBD1
clone size: many

CDR3 protein: CSAAPVGSGSLDEQFF
CDR3 DNA: TGCAGTGCCGCGCCCGTAGGGAGCGGGAGTCTCGATGAGCAGTTCTTC
V gene: TRBV20-1
J gene: TRBJ2-1
D gene: TRBD2
clone size: .

CDR3 protein: CASSPRGGLGETQYF
CDR3 DNA: TGCGCCAGCAGCCCGCGAGGGGGTTTAGGAGAGACCCAGTACTTC
V gene: TRBV5-1
J gene: TRBJ2-5
D gene: .
clone size: many

CDR3 protein: CASSLTSSYEQYF
CDR3 DNA: TGTGCCAGCAGCTTAACCAGTAGCTACGAGCAGTACTTC
V gene: TRBV7-9
J gene: TRBJ2-7
D gene: .
clone size: many

CDR3 protein: CASRDGVAENIQYF
CDR3 DNA: TGTGCCAGCCGCGATGGGGTAGCCGAAAACATTCAGTACTTC
V gene: TRBV18
J gene: TRBJ2-4
D gene: .
clone size: many

CDR3 protein: CSARDAQWRARNEKLFF
CDR3 DNA: TGCAGTGCTAGAGATGCCCAGTGGAGGGCCAGGAATGAAAAACTGTTTTTT
V gene: TRBV20-1
J gene: TRBJ1-4
D gene: .
clone size: many

CDR3 protein: CASSHGQSYEQYF
CDR3 DNA: TGCGCCAGCAGCCACGGGCAGTCCTACGAGCAGTACTTC
V gene: TRBV5-1
J gene: TRBJ2-7
D gene: .
clone size: many

CDR3 protein: CSARDDPEQFF
CDR3 DNA: TGCAGTGCTAGAGATGACCCTGAGCAGTTCTTC
V gene: TRBV20-1
J gene: TRBJ2-1
D gene: .
clone size: many

CDR3 protein: CASSLGGQGFSYNSPLHF
CDR3 DNA: TGTGCCAGCAGCTTAGGGGGACAGGGCTTCTCCTATAATTCACCCCTCCACTTT
V gene: TRBV11-2
J gene: TRBJ1-6
D gene: TRBD1
clone size: many

CDR3 protein: CAISERDRATGELFF
CDR3 DNA: TGTGCCATCAGTGAAAGGGACAGGGCGACCGGGGAGCTGTTTTTT
V gene: TRBV10-3
J gene: TRBJ2-2
D gene: TRBD1
clone size: many

CDR3 protein: CATSSPPGLAVGEQYF
CDR3 DNA: TGTGCCACCAGCAGTCCCCCCGGACTAGCGGTCGGCGAGCAGTACTTC
V gene: TRBV15
J gene: TRBJ2-7
D gene: TRBD2
clone size: many

CDR3 protein: CASSRRTGRSSDTQYF
CDR3 DNA: TGTGCCAGCAGCAGACGGACAGGGCGTTCTTCAGATACGCAGTATTTT
V gene: TRBV7-9
J gene: TRBJ2-3
D gene: TRBD1
clone size: many

CDR3 protein: CASSPQGETQYF
CDR3 DNA: TGTGCCAGCAGCCCCCAAGGCGAGACCCAGTACTTC
V gene: TRBV12-3/TRBV12-4
J gene: TRBJ2-5
D gene: .
clone size: many

CDR3 protein: CASILKISGGAEEQFF
CDR3 DNA: TGTGCCAGCATCCTTAAAATTAGCGGGGGGGCCGAGGAGCAGTTCTTC
V gene: TRBV6-2/TRBV6-3
J gene: TRBJ2-1
D gene: TRBD2
clone size: .

CDR3 protein: CASRGRETQYF
CDR3 DNA: TGTGCCAGCAGGGGGCGAGAGACCCAGTACTTC
V gene: TRBV2
J gene: TRBJ2-5
D gene: .
clone size: many

CDR3 protein: CASSLVGQGAGEAFF
CDR3 DNA: TGTGCCAGCAGCCTAGTCGGACAGGGGGCAGGTGAAGCTTTCTTT
V gene: TRBV11-2
J gene: TRBJ1-1
D gene: TRBD1
clone size: many

CDR3 protein: CASSPLKGNSPLHF
CDR3 DNA: TGTGCCAGCAGCCCCCTTAAGGGTAATTCACCCCTCCACTTT
V gene: TRBV7-2
J gene: TRBJ1-6
D gene: .
clone size: many

CDR3 protein: CASSSEDYGYTF
CDR3 DNA: TGTGCCAGCAGTTCAGAGGACTATGGCTACACCTTC
V gene: TRBV2
J gene: TRBJ1-2
D gene: .
clone size: many

CDR3 protein: CSVTGSGNTIYF
CDR3 DNA: TGCAGCGTGACCGGCTCTGGAAACACCATATATTTT
V gene: TRBV29-1
J gene: TRBJ1-3
D gene: .
clone size: many

CDR3 protein: CASRIQGGQFF
CDR3 DNA: TGCGCCAGCAGAATACAGGGGGGGCAGTTCTTC
V gene: TRBV5-1
J gene: TRBJ2-1
D gene: TRBD1
clone size: few

CDR3 protein: CASSLEGDGTDTQYF
CDR3 DNA: TGTGCCAGCAGCTTAGAAGGGGATGGGACAGATACGCAGTATTTT
V gene: TRBV11-2
J gene: TRBJ2-3
D gene: .
clone size: many

CDR3 protein: CSATGQGNYNEQFF
CDR3 DNA: TGCAGTGCTACTGGACAGGGGAACTACAATGAGCAGTTCTTC
V gene: TRBV20-1
J gene: TRBJ2-1
D gene: TRBD1
clone size: many

CDR3 protein: CASSQDLQGGVEKLFF
CDR3 DNA: TGCGCCAGCAGCCAAGATCTACAGGGCGGAGTGGAAAAACTGTTTTTT
V gene: TRBV4-3
J gene: TRBJ1-4
D gene: .
clone size: many

CDR3 protein: CAITKDGTGTDTQYF
CDR3 DNA: TGTGCCATCACAAAGGATGGGACAGGCACAGATACGCAGTATTTT
V gene: TRBV6-1
J gene: TRBJ2-3
D gene: TRBD1
clone size: many

CDR3 protein: CASSWDRTEAFF
CDR3 DNA: TGTGCCAGCAGTTGGGACAGGACTGAAGCTTTCTTT
V gene: TRBV6-1
J gene: TRBJ1-1
D gene: TRBD1
clone size: .

CDR3 protein: CASSRRGPNTEAFF
CDR3 DNA: TGTGCCAGCAGCCGCAGGGGACCGAACACTGAAGCTTTCTTT
V gene: TRBV14
J gene: TRBJ1-1
D gene: .
clone size: many

CDR3 protein: CASSYSVTGGETQYF
CDR3 DNA: TGTGCCAGCAGTTACTCGGTGACAGGGGGAGAGACCCAGTACTTC
V gene: TRBV6-5
J gene: TRBJ2-5
D gene: TRBD1
clone size: many

CDR3 protein: CASSPPDPGQNYEQYF
CDR3 DNA: TGTGCCAGCAGTCCTCCTGACCCGGGACAGAACTACGAGCAGTACTTC
V gene: TRBV12-3/TRBV12-4
J gene: TRBJ2-7
D gene: TRBD1
clone size: many

CDR3 protein: CAISEQGAGEAFF
CDR3 DNA: TGTGCCATCAGTGAACAGGGGGCAGGTGAAGCTTTCTTT
V gene: TRBV10-3
J gene: TRBJ1-1
D gene: TRBD1
clone size: many

CDR3 protein: CASSWGSGISYEQYF
CDR3 DNA: TGCGCCAGCAGCTGGGGTAGCGGGATAAGCTACGAGCAGTACTTC
V gene: TRBV5-1
J gene: TRBJ2-7
D gene: TRBD2
clone size: many

CDR3 protein: CSVSRGHSTNEKLFF
CDR3 DNA: TGCAGTGTAAGCAGGGGGCACTCAACTAATGAAAAACTGTTTTTT
V gene: TRBV20-1
J gene: TRBJ1-4
D gene: TRBD1
clone size: many

CDR3 protein: CASRFIDREYNSPLHF
CDR3 DNA: TGTGCCAGCAGGTTCATCGACAGGGAGTATAATTCACCCCTCCACTTT
V gene: TRBV28
J gene: TRBJ1-6
D gene: TRBD1
clone size: many

CDR3 protein: CSARGTSGVREQYF
CDR3 DNA: TGCAGTGCTAGAGGGACTAGCGGAGTGAGGGAGCAGTACTTC
V gene: TRBV20-1
J gene: TRBJ2-7
D gene: TRBD2
clone size: many

CDR3 protein: CSARWNGGKTQYF
CDR3 DNA: TGCAGTGCTAGATGGAACGGGGGGAAGACCCAGTACTTC
V gene: TRBV20-1
J gene: TRBJ2-5
D gene: TRBD2
clone size: many

CDR3 protein: CASSLAGRNSKNIQYF
CDR3 DNA: TGTGCCAGCAGCTTAGCGGGACGGAACTCCAAAAACATTCAGTACTTC
V gene: TRBV7-9
J gene: TRBJ2-4
D gene: .
clone size: many

CDR3 protein: CASRFAPTGGEKLFF
CDR3 DNA: TGCGCCAGCAGATTTGCGCCTACAGGAGGGGAAAAACTGTTTTTT
V gene: TRBV5-1
J gene: TRBJ1-4
D gene: .
clone size: many

CDR3 protein: CASSYNRGTGANVLTF
CDR3 DNA: TGTGCCAGCAGTTATAACAGGGGGACTGGGGCCAACGTCCTGACTTTC
V gene: TRBV6-5
J gene: TRBJ2-6
D gene: TRBD1
clone size: many

CDR3 protein: CASSQGDRNQPQHF
CDR3 DNA: TGTGCCAGCAGCCAAGGGGACAGGAATCAGCCCCAGCATTTT
V gene: TRBV3-1
J gene: TRBJ1-5
D gene: TRBD1
clone size: many

CDR3 protein: CVSGHEQFF
CDR3 DNA: TGTGTCTCTGGTCATGAGCAGTTCTTC
V gene: TRBV12-3/TRBV12-4
J gene: TRBJ2-1
D gene: .
clone size: many

CDR3 protein: CATIGTLEETQYF
CDR3 DNA: TGTGCCACCATAGGGACCCTCGAAGAGACCCAGTACTTC
V gene: TRBV28
J gene: TRBJ2-5
D gene: .
clone size: many

CDR3 protein: CARHSYEQYF
CDR3 DNA: TGTGCCAGACACTCCTACGAGCAGTACTTC
V gene: TRBV27
J gene: TRBJ2-7
D gene: .
clone size: many

CDR3 protein: CATSRDRGSGNTIYF
CDR3 DNA: TGTGCCACCAGCAGGGACAGGGGCTCTGGAAACACCATATATTTT
V gene: TRBV15
J gene: TRBJ1-3
D gene: TRBD1
clone size: many

CDR3 protein: CASTRTSGRREQFF
CDR3 DNA: TGTGCCAGCACCCGGACTAGCGGGAGGCGGGAGCAGTTCTTC
V gene: TRBV28
J gene: TRBJ2-1
D gene: TRBD2
clone size: many

CDR3 protein: CASSRTENGYTF
CDR3 DNA: TGTGCCAGCAGTCGGACAGAGAATGGCTACACCTTC
V gene: TRBV25-1
J gene: TRBJ1-2
D gene: .
clone size: many

CDR3 protein: CSAQIAGDAYEQYF
CDR3 DNA: TGCAGTGCCCAGATAGCGGGGGACGCCTACGAGCAGTACTTC
V gene: TRBV20-1
J gene: TRBJ2-7
D gene: TRBD2
clone size: many

CDR3 protein: CASRERYVGTEAFF
CDR3 DNA: TGTGCCAGTAGAGAACGGTATGTGGGGACTGAAGCTTTCTTT
V gene: TRBV19
J gene: TRBJ1-1
D gene: .
clone size: many

CDR3 protein: CATSDGLAGVYEQYF
CDR3 DNA: TGTGCCACCAGTGATGGTCTAGCGGGAGTGTACGAGCAGTACTTC
V gene: TRBV24-1
J gene: TRBJ2-7
D gene: TRBD2
clone size: few

CDR3 protein: CASSFVPGQGQETQYF
CDR3 DNA: TGCGCCAGCAGCTTCGTCCCCGGACAGGGGCAGGAGACCCAGTACTTC
V gene: TRBV5-1
J gene: TRBJ2-5
D gene: TRBD1
clone size: many

CDR3 protein: CSVYPSLSETQYF
CDR3 DNA: TGCAGTGTCTACCCGAGTCTGTCGGAGACCCAGTACTTC
V gene: TRBV20-1
J gene: TRBJ2-5
D gene: .
clone size: many

CDR3 protein: CSVESPDSFEKLFF
CDR3 DNA: TGCAGCGTTGAAAGTCCGGACAGCTTTGAAAAACTGTTTTTT
V gene: TRBV29-1
J gene: TRBJ1-4
D gene: .
clone size: many

CDR3 protein: CASSQHGQGNTEAFF
CDR3 DNA: TGTGCCAGCAGCCAACACGGACAGGGGAACACTGAAGCTTTCTTT
V gene: TRBV7-3
J gene: TRBJ1-1
D gene: TRBD1
clone size: many